These 26 T cell receptor beta chains came from one sample sequenced in a study of blood T cell repertoires in COVID-19. Data came from immunoSEQ multiplex PCR; TCRdb stores just in-frame clones and leaves some out. The sample carries 170,000 or so clones, 60% to 80% recorded once. Sequencing was performed on peripheral blood. The receptor source for this set is a woman aged 70-85 years with acute or convalescent COVID-19.

The chain employs TRBV15 and TRBJ1-1; the D gene is possibly TRBD1 (5 bases). Germline V gene sequence: CDR1 LNHNV, CDR2 YYDKDF (reference sequence). Deletions cut 0 bases from V and 6 bases from J, with 17 bases between. The CDR3 extends over 16 amino acids. The CDR3 nucleotides are TGTGCCACCAGCAGAGATACAGGAGCCCGTTTGTCTGAAGCTTTCTTT. This codes for CATSRDTGARLSEAFF.

This clone was found a few times. The chain has TRBV4-1 and TRBJ2-7; 10 positions match TRBD1. V lost 4 bases and J lost 3; bases outside the gene matches: 9. CDR1 and CDR2 from the germline V gene are MGHRA and YSYEKL. This CDR3 is 16 amino acids long. For the CDR3, the DNA is TGCGCCAGCAGCCCCACCGACCGGGACAGGGGCTACGAGCAGTACTTC. It encodes CASSPTDRDRGYEQYF.

The chain combines TRBV20-1 with TRBJ2-3, with 9 bases fitting TRBD2. Unmatched junction bases numbered 10, after V lost 3 bases and J lost 6 bases. This CDR3 comprises 15 residues. Per the germline V gene, CDR1 is DFQATT and CDR2 is SNEGSKA (reference sequence). The CDR3: CSASRTSDFRDTQYF. In nucleotides, the CDR3 is TGCAGTGCTAGTAGGACTAGCGACTTTCGGGATACGCAGTATTTT.

This clone was counted once. The V call is TRBV4-2, the J call TRBJ1-1; a possible D gene is TRBD1 (5 bases). The germline V gene encodes CDR1 LGHNA and CDR2 YNFKEQ. Between the trimmed V and J ends, which lost 1 base and 7 bases, there was a span of 16 bases. The CDR3 totals 15 residues. The CDR3 DNA is TGTGCCAGCAGCCAAGTAAGACCAGGGCAAAATGAAGCTTTCTTT. This sequence encodes CASSQVRPGQNEAFF.

The chain is built from TRBV6-5 and TRBJ2-1; the D gene is possibly TRBD1 (6 bases). Germline CDR1 MNHEY, CDR2 SVGAGI. The CDR3 is made up of 13 amino acids. Trimming took 7 bases from V and 9 from J, leaving 16 bases between them. CDR3 DNA: TGTGCCAGCACACAGGGTACCTTAGGTGAGCAGTTCTTC. Residues: CASTQGTLGEQFF.

V gene TRBV6-5 combines with J gene TRBJ2-2, with TRBD2 identical over 13 bases. The trim removed 4 bases at V and 7 bases at J, leaving 3 bases unmatched. Germline assignment: CDR1 MNHEY and CDR2 SVGAGI. CDR3 size: 15 residues. The CDR3 region has the DNA TGTGCCAGCAGTTGGACTAGCGGGGGAGGCGGGGAGCTGTTTTTT. Translated: CASSWTSGGGGELFF.

This chain joins TRBV7-6 and TRBJ2-1, with 7 bases matching TRBD1. V lost 4 bases to trimming and J lost 2 bases; unmatched junction nucleotides: 5. The CDR3 is made up of 15 amino acids. Per the germline V gene, CDR1 is SGHVS and CDR2 is FNYEAQ. The CDR3 sequence: CASSSGTVAYNEQFF. The CDR3 coding sequence is TGTGCCAGCAGCTCCGGGACAGTAGCCTACAATGAGCAGTTCTTC. Variable domain in full (rest from reference TRBV7-6 and TRBJ2-1): GAGVSQSPRYKVTKRGQDVALRCDPISGHVSLYWYRQALGQGPEFLTYFNYEAQQDKSGLPNDRFSAERPEGSISTLTIQRTEQRDSAMYRCASSSGTVAYNEQFFGPGTRLTVL.

In this sample, this clone turned up a few times. V is TRBV29-1 and J is TRBJ1-5, with 7 bases that match TRBD1. Germline V CDR1 and CDR2: SQVTM, ANQGSEA. The CDR3 loop spans 13 amino acids. The V and J ends lost 5 bases and 4 bases, in that order; junction bases with no gene match: 5. The CDR3 reads CSVRTGNNQPQHF. The CDR3, as DNA: TGCAGCGTTCGGACAGGCAATAATCAGCCCCAGCATTTT.

The V call is TRBV10-1, the J call TRBJ2-7, with D maybe TRBD1 (6 bases). This CDR3 is built from 14 residues. V was shortened by 8 bases and J by 2 bases, with 16 bases between the two germline ends. CDR1 and CDR2 (germline): WNHNN, SYGVQD (reference sequence). CDR3 coding DNA: TGCGCCAGCGGAACCGGGACATTTCCCTACGAGCAGTACTTC. This codes for CASGTGTFPYEQYF.

This clone was observed a handful of times. The gene calls are TRBV12-3 or TRBV12-4 and TRBJ1-1; weak D call: TRBD1 (5 bases). This CDR3 spans 13 amino acids. Trimming cost V 6 bases and J 4 bases, with 12 bases left between them. The CDR3 protein is CASRKVGGTEAFF. As DNA, the CDR3 is TGTGCCAGCAGAAAGGTGGGGGGCACTGAAGCTTTCTTT.

The rearrangement uses TRBV27 and TRBJ1-5, with a weak D call TRBD1 (5 bases). V was trimmed by 4 bases and J by 0 bases, leaving 13 bases between them. CDR1 and CDR2 (germline): MNHEY, SMNVEV (reference sequence). CDR3 length: 16 amino acids. The CDR3 sequence is CASSYSGTHSNQPQHF. Written as DNA, the CDR3 is TGTGCCAGCAGTTACTCCGGGACTCATAGCAATCAGCCCCAGCATTTT.

The chain combines TRBV2 with TRBJ2-1; D may be TRBD2 (6 bases). Germline V gene sequence: CDR1 SNHLY, CDR2 FYNNEI. This CDR3 is built from 15 residues. Deletions cut 4 bases from V and 6 bases from J, with 16 bases between. The CDR3 is CASSAGLLTANEQFF. The DNA of the CDR3 is TGTGCCAGCAGTGCGGGACTCCTAACGGCCAATGAGCAGTTCTTC. Drawing the rest from reference TRBV2 and TRBJ2-1, the complete variable domain is EPEVTQTPSHQVTQMGQEVILRCVPISNHLYFYWYRQILGQKVEFLVSFYNNEISEKSEIFDDQFSVERPDGSNFTLKIRSTKLEDSAMYFCASSAGLLTANEQFFGPGTRLTVL.

The rearrangement uses TRBV15 and TRBJ2-1; TRBD2 might be the D (5 bases). Germline lookup yields CDR1 LNHNV and CDR2 YYDKDF (reference sequence). This CDR3 has 15 amino acids. The ends were cut back, 4 bases at V and 2 bases at J, with 12 bases in the middle. In DNA, the CDR3 is TGTGCCACCAGCACCAGCAGGAGGCCCTACAATGAGCAGTTCTTC. Residues: CATSTSRRPYNEQFF.

A few counts support this clone. The chain has TRBV5-1 and TRBJ2-1; TRBD2 matches at 11 bases. This CDR3 comprises 15 residues. Germline CDR1 SGHRS, CDR2 YFSETQ. Unmatched junction bases numbered 2, after V lost 2 bases and J lost 4 bases. The CDR3: CASSFIAGGYNEQFF. The CDR3 nucleotides are TGCGCCAGCAGCTTTATAGCGGGAGGGTACAATGAGCAGTTCTTC. Full variable domain (outside the CDR3, taken from reference TRBV5-1 and TRBJ2-1): KAGVTQTPRYLIKTRGQQVTLSCSPISGHRSVSWYQQTPGQGLQFLFEYFSETQRNKGNFPGRFSGRQFSNSRSEMNVSTLELGDSALYLCASSFIAGGYNEQFFGPGTRLTVL.

This clone was observed at least ten times. CDR3 sequence reads: CSAKTGAGRFF. The CDR3 bases are TGCAGTGCAAAGACAGGGGCGGGTCGGTTCTTC. The chain couples TRBV20-1 to TRBJ2-1; TRBD1 agrees at 8 bases. V was clipped by 6 bases and J by 15 bases; unmatched bases: 10. The germline V gene has CDR1 DFQATT and CDR2 SNEGSKA (reference sequence). The CDR3 spans 11 residues.

This sequence joins TRBV5-1 and TRBJ1-1; 8 bases fit TRBD1. The CDR3 is made up of 15 amino acids. The V segment lost 3 bases and the J segment 1 base; nucleotides outside the gene matches: 5. CDR1 and CDR2 from the germline V gene are SGHRS and YFSETQ. The CDR3 loop reads CASSSNRGGNTEAFF. In DNA, the CDR3 is TGCGCCAGCAGCTCCAACAGGGGGGGGAACACTGAAGCTTTCTTT. The full variable domain, rest sourced from reference TRBV5-1 and TRBJ1-1, is KAGVTQTPRYLIKTRGQQVTLSCSPISGHRSVSWYQQTPGQGLQFLFEYFSETQRNKGNFPGRFSGRQFSNSRSEMNVSTLELGDSALYLCASSSNRGGNTEAFFGQGTRLTVV.

The gene calls are TRBV19 and TRBJ2-7; D not resolved. Germline V lookup: CDR1 LNHDA, CDR2 SQIVND (reference sequence). Trimming took off 4 bases at V and 6 bases at J, with 10 bases between the two ends. The CDR3 length is 12 residues. DNA for the CDR3: TGTGCCAGTAGTACCCTCTCGGGCGAGCAGTACTTC. Translation gives CASSTLSGEQYF.

The chain links TRBV6-6 to TRBJ2-3; possible D gene TRBD2, 5 bases. Trimming shortened V by 6 bases and J by 8 bases, and 9 bases separated the two germline ends. The germline V gene encodes CDR1 MNHNY and CDR2 SVGAGI (reference sequence). This CDR3 has 11 amino acids. The CDR3 is CASRAAGTQYF. In DNA form, the CDR3 reads TGTGCCAGCAGAGCTGCGGGTACGCAGTATTTT.

This clone was seen once. The rearrangement joins TRBV6-4 to TRBJ2-1; D uncertain. CDR3 length equals 13 residues. Per germline, CDR1 MRHNA and CDR2 SNTAGT. V was trimmed by 0 bases and J by 6 bases, leaving 6 bases between them. CDR3 in amino acids: CASSDSRSNEQFF. The CDR3, as DNA: TGTGCCAGCAGTGACTCGCGGTCCAATGAGCAGTTCTTC.

Only one count was recorded for this clone. This chain uses TRBV6-6 with TRBJ1-3, with D tentatively TRBD1 (5 bases). V was trimmed by 5 bases and J by 9 bases, leaving 17 bases between them. CDR3 length equals 14 residues. The germline gives CDR1 MNHNY, CDR2 SVGAGI (reference sequence). The CDR3 DNA reads TGTGCCAGCAGTACGACAGAGATGAGTGCCACCATATATTTT. Amino acids: CASSTTEMSATIYF.

The rearrangement links TRBV5-4 to TRBJ2-2, with 10 bases aligning to TRBD2. Germline CDR1 is SGHNT and CDR2 is YYREEE (reference sequence). With V trimmed by 0 bases and J by 4 bases, 3 bases remained unmatched. CDR3 length: 16 amino acids. Written as DNA, the CDR3 is TGTGCCAGCAGCTTGGCTGCTAGCGGGAGCACCGGGGAGCTGTTTTTT. Its protein is CASSLAASGSTGELFF.

The CDR3 region has the DNA TGCAGCGTCGCAGCGCTCTCTGGAAACACCATATATTTT. Amino acids: CSVAALSGNTIYF. This chain uses TRBV29-1 with TRBJ1-3; D remains ambiguous. Germline CDR1 reads SQVTM; CDR2 reads ANQGSEA. V was pared by 6 bases and J by 0 bases, with 9 bases between. The CDR3 spans 13 residues. Full variable domain (missing parts from reference TRBV29-1 and TRBJ1-3): SAVISQKPSRDICQRGTSLTIQCQVDSQVTMMFWYRQQPGQSLTLIATANQGSEATYESGFVIDKFPISRPNLTFSTLTVSNMSPEDSSIYLCSVAALSGNTIYFGEGSWLTVV.

Written as DNA, the CDR3 is TGCAGCGCCGCCGGACAGCCAAACACTGAAGCTTTCTTT. It codes for CSAAGQPNTEAFF. The chain recombines TRBV29-1 with TRBJ1-1, with D perhaps TRBD1 (6 bases). Germline V gene lookup returns CDR1 SQVTM and CDR2 ANQGSEA. The CDR3 is made up of 13 amino acids. V was pared by 7 bases and J by 2 bases, with 14 bases between. Full variable domain (remainder filled in from reference TRBV29-1 and TRBJ1-1): SAVISQKPSRDICQRGTSLTIQCQVDSQVTMMFWYRQQPGQSLTLIATANQGSEATYESGFVIDKFPISRPNLTFSTLTVSNMSPEDSSIYLCSAAGQPNTEAFFGQGTRLTVV.

V is TRBV2 and J is TRBJ2-3, with D possibly being TRBD2 (6 bases). Germline V gives CDR1 SNHLY, CDR2 FYNNEI. V lost 4 bases to trimming and J lost 2 bases, with 19 bases between them. The CDR3 is 17 amino acids. This CDR3 is CASSVLIGAGHTDTQYF. CDR3 in DNA: TGTGCCAGCAGTGTGCTTATAGGGGCGGGGCACACAGATACGCAGTATTTT. The variable domain in full, completed from reference TRBV2 and TRBJ2-3, reads EPEVTQTPSHQVTQMGQEVILRCVPISNHLYFYWYRQILGQKVEFLVSFYNNEISEKSEIFDDQFSVERPDGSNFTLKIRSTKLEDSAMYFCASSVLIGAGHTDTQYFGPGTRLTVL.

The chain combines TRBV6-5 with TRBJ1-5; weak D call: TRBD1 (6 bases). CDR1 is MNHEY and CDR2 is SVGAGI in the germline V gene. V lost 7 bases and J lost 7, with 17 bases in between. The CDR3 extends over 14 amino acids. CDR3 sequence (DNA): TGTGCCAGCACGACGGGGGGGGCTGAACAGCCCCAGCATTTT. Amino acids: CASTTGGAEQPQHF.

The chain has TRBV5-4 and TRBJ2-1, with 11 bases matching TRBD1. Losses at the gene ends were 2 bases for V and 3 bases for J; bases not matched to a gene: 7. The CDR3 length is 17 residues. Germline V gives CDR1 SGHNT, CDR2 YYREEE (reference sequence). This CDR3 reads CASSLGQGATFYNEQFF. DNA for the CDR3: TGTGCCAGCAGCTTAGGACAGGGGGCGACCTTCTACAATGAGCAGTTCTTC.